This TCR beta chain was captured in a study of blood T cells in healthy people across ages. Background on the study: Per two T cells, template switching captured roughly one barcoded beta molecule.

Sample donors were healthy Caucasian individuals that came from Russia, aged roughly 6 to 100. Total RNA, at least 5 micrograms per sample, was extracted from PBMCs. Germline V gives CDR1 MNHEY, CDR2 SVGEGT. Trimming removed 11 bases at V and 4 bases at J, with 17 bases between. The CDR3 sequence is 13 residues long. The authors ran a second PCR of 7 to 11 cycles using a sample-barcoded 5' primer and a J-beta primer mix. One entry per CDR3 protein, called by TCRdb with MiXCR from the 5' RACE reads. Of fewer than 2,000,000 distinct CDR3 sequences listed, approximately 40% are singletons. The clonotype originates from a human donor in good health. Sequencing was done on a sample of blood. The rearrangement links TRBV6-2 or TRBV6-3 to TRBJ1-1, with D unresolved. CDR3 coding DNA: TGTGCCGTCGAGGCAGTGGAGGCCACTGAAGCTTTCTTT. Protein: CAVEAVEATEAFF.